The next 21 T cell receptor beta chains were all read from a single sample in a study of T cell responses to AZD1222 COVID-19 vaccine. The protocol was immunoSEQ multiplex PCR, while the TCRdb copy is restricted to in-frame clones and leaves out a portion. The table records roughly 50,000 clones, around 89% of them present only once. Source: peripheral blood, taken 28 days after the second AZD1222 dose. Receptors originate from an adult who received the AZD1222 COVID-19 vaccine.

The J gene is TRBJ2-7, the V gene TRBV11-3, with no clear D. The CDR3 covers 11 residues. Per the germline V gene, CDR1 is SGHNT and CDR2 is YENEEA. V was pared by 4 bases and J by 9 bases, with 10 bases between. The CDR3 sequence: CASSSEVVQYF. For the CDR3, the DNA is TGTGCCAGCAGCTCAGAAGTGGTGCAGTACTTC. Full variable domain (outside the CDR3, taken from reference TRBV11-3 and TRBJ2-7): EAGVVQSPRYKIIEKKQPVAFWCNPISGHNTLYWYLQNLGQGPELLIRYENEEAVDDSQLPKDRFSAERLKGVDSTLKIQPAELGDSAVYLCASSSEVVQYFGPGTRLTVT.

V and J are TRBV30 and TRBJ1-4, with TRBD1 identical over 7 bases. J gave up 4 bases and V 2 bases, and 7 bases lay outside the gene matches. CDR3 length: 15 amino acids. The germline gives CDR1 GTSNPN, CDR2 SVGIG (reference sequence). This CDR3 reads CAWSIGQAGNEKLFF. CDR3 coding DNA: TGTGCCTGGAGTATAGGACAGGCGGGTAATGAAAAACTGTTTTTT.

The chain couples TRBV7-9 to TRBJ2-5; D unresolved. The CDR3 has 16 amino acids. The germline V gene has CDR1 SEHNR and CDR2 FQNEAQ (reference sequence). With 4 bases removed from V and 4 bases from J, the gap between germline ends came to 19 bases. The DNA for the CDR3 is TGTGCCAGCAGCTCATCGGTAGGGTCGTTGGGAGAGACCCAGTACTTC. The encoded protein is CASSSSVGSLGETQYF.

This clone was recorded once. The chain links TRBV24-1 to TRBJ2-1, with D tentatively TRBD1 or TRBD2 (5 bases each). Germline CDR1 reads KGHDR; CDR2 reads SFDVKD. CDR3 length: 15 residues. With 3 bases removed from V and 6 bases from J, the gap between germline ends came to 14 bases. Here the CDR3 reads CATSDGDRTGNEQFF. The CDR3 DNA follows: TGTGCCACCAGTGATGGGGACCGAACGGGCAATGAGCAGTTCTTC.

The rearrangement links TRBV19 to TRBJ1-2; D ambiguous. Germline V lookup: CDR1 LNHDA, CDR2 SQIVND (reference sequence). The V end lost 3 bases, the J end lost 4 bases, and 9 bases lay between the germline ends. The CDR3 is 13 amino acids. CDR3 loop: CASSIKEVYGYTF. In DNA, the CDR3 is TGTGCCAGTAGTATTAAAGAGGTCTATGGCTACACCTTC.

The gene calls are TRBV3-1 (or the pseudogene TRBV3-2) and TRBJ2-3, with no clear D. Germline CDR1 LGHDT, CDR2 YNNKEL (reference sequence). The V gene lost 3 bases and the J gene lost 6 bases, with 7 bases spanning the gap. The CDR3 is 12 amino acids. For the CDR3, the DNA is TGTGCCAGCAGCCAGTTTGGGGATACGCAGTATTTT. It codes for CASSQFGDTQYF.

The genes are TRBV5-1 and TRBJ2-6; a weak D match, TRBD1 (5 bases). V was cut by 1 base and J by 1 base, with 9 bases left in between. The CDR3 runs 16 residues. Germline CDR1 is SGHRS and CDR2 is YFSETQ. The CDR3 nucleotides are TGCGCCAGCAGCTTGAGTAGGGGTTCTGGGGCCAACGTCCTGACTTTC. Translation: CASSLSRGSGANVLTF.

The genes are TRBV21-1 and TRBJ1-2. TRBV21-1 is labeled a pseudogene. This CDR3 is 13 amino acids long. CDR3 nucleotide sequence: TGTGCCAGCAGCAAAGCGGAGGGGGATGGCTACACCTTC. Translation gives CASSKAEGDGYTF.

The chain combines TRBV10-3 with TRBJ2-7, with D perhaps given as TRBD1 or TRBD2 (5 bases each). The CDR3 covers 13 residues. Germline V CDR1 and CDR2: ENHRY, SYGVKD. Trimming took off 11 bases at V and 0 bases at J, with 14 bases between the two ends. CDR3 loop: CAVNRGSSYEQYF. CDR3 sequence (DNA): TGTGCCGTCAACCGGGGCAGCTCCTACGAGCAGTACTTC.

The CDR3 spells CASSVSREGNTIYF. CDR3 nucleotides: TGTGCCAGCAGCGTAAGCAGGGAAGGAAACACCATATATTTT. The chain couples TRBV9 to TRBJ1-3; D might be TRBD1 (5 bases). CDR1 is SGDLS, CDR2 YYNGEE, per germline. There are 14 residues in the CDR3. V dropped 1 base and J dropped 4 bases, with 9 bases sitting between them.

The V and J genes are TRBV25-1 and TRBJ1-1; tentatively, D is TRBD1 (6 bases). This CDR3 spans 16 amino acids. Trimming shortened V by 5 bases and J by 3 bases, and 19 bases separated the two germline ends. Per germline, CDR1 MGHDK and CDR2 SYGVNS. The CDR3 sequence: CASSPRARQAYTEAFF. Here the CDR3 DNA reads TGTGCCAGCAGTCCTCGGGCCAGACAGGCGTACACTGAAGCTTTCTTT.

The chain recombines TRBV3-1 (or the pseudogene TRBV3-2) with TRBJ2-3; possibly TRBD2 for D (6 bases). The CDR3 sequence is 16 residues long. Germline V gives CDR1 LGHDT, CDR2 YNNKEL (reference sequence). The germline V and J ends were trimmed by 2 bases and 3 bases, with 15 bases remaining between them. CDR3 coding DNA: TGTGCCAGCAGCCAACAGCGGGTGAGGGTGACAGATACGCAGTATTTT. This sequence encodes CASSQQRVRVTDTQYF.

This chain connects TRBV9 to TRBJ2-1, with D unclear. The V and J ends lost 1 base and 5 bases respectively, with 13 bases between them. CDR1 is SGDLS, CDR2 YYNGEE, per germline. This CDR3 is 15 amino acids long. CDR3 in DNA: TGTGCCAGCAGCGTATTTGGTAGTCCCCACAATGAGCAGTTCTTC. Protein sequence: CASSVFGSPHNEQFF.

This chain links TRBV9 with TRBJ1-5; TRBD1 matches 9 bases. Germline CDR1 and CDR2: SGDLS and YYNGEE. V shed 0 bases and J 5 bases; nucleotides not matched to a gene: 3. CDR3 length: 15 residues. This CDR3 is CASSVVWDRDQPQHF. The CDR3 DNA is TGTGCCAGCAGCGTAGTATGGGACAGGGATCAGCCCCAGCATTTT.

The chain links TRBV11-2 to TRBJ2-2; TRBD2 matches 7 bases. J gave up 1 base and V 3 bases, and 2 bases lay outside the gene matches. CDR1 and CDR2 (germline): SGHAT, FQNNGV. The CDR3 loop spans 15 amino acids. CDR3 sequence: CASSLGGRNTGELFF. CDR3 DNA sequence: TGTGCCAGCAGCTTGGGCGGGAGGAACACCGGGGAGCTGTTTTTT.

This rearrangement joins TRBV5-4 to TRBJ2-1; D gene uncertain. There are 15 residues in the CDR3. Germline lookup yields CDR1 SGHNT and CDR2 YYREEE (reference sequence). V lost 5 bases to trimming and J lost 5 bases, with 17 bases between them. The CDR3 here is CASRSGSRRNNEQFF. Written as DNA, the CDR3 is TGTGCCAGCAGGTCAGGCTCCAGGCGGAACAATGAGCAGTTCTTC.

The gene calls are TRBV6-5 and TRBJ1-4, with unresolved D. V was cut by 2 bases and J by 0 bases, with 7 bases left in between. Germline V gene data show CDR1 as MNHEY and CDR2 as SVGAGI. The CDR3 contains 15 residues. CDR3 in DNA: TGTGCCAGCAGTTACCCTAGGTCAACTAATGAAAAACTGTTTTTT. Protein sequence: CASSYPRSTNEKLFF.

The chain combines TRBV13 with TRBJ2-1; D gene ambiguous. Trimming removed 2 bases at V and 0 bases at J, with 8 bases between. The CDR3 loop spans 15 amino acids. Germline V gene lookup returns CDR1 PRHDT and CDR2 FYEKMQ (reference sequence). The CDR3 DNA sequence: TGTGCCAGCAGCTTACAGCTAAGCTCCTACAATGAGCAGTTCTTC. Protein product: CASSLQLSSYNEQFF.

The chain combines TRBV30 with TRBJ1-4; D unclear. The CDR3 has 15 amino acids. The V and J ends lost 1 base and 4 bases respectively, with 13 bases between them. Germline V gene data show CDR1 as GTSNPN and CDR2 as SVGIG (reference sequence). This CDR3 reads CAWSAPRNRNEKLFF. The CDR3 nucleotides read TGTGCCTGGAGTGCCCCGAGGAACCGTAATGAAAAACTGTTTTTT.

In its sample, this clone was seen once. The chain couples TRBV19 to TRBJ2-1; 8 bases fit TRBD2. There are 16 residues in the CDR3. Germline V gives CDR1 LNHDA, CDR2 SQIVND (reference sequence). The V and J ends lost 6 bases and 6 bases, in that order; junction bases with no gene match: 13. The CDR3 spells CASSGGVLASGNEQFF. The CDR3 nucleotides are TGTGCCAGTAGCGGGGGGGTACTGGCTTCCGGCAATGAGCAGTTCTTC.

The chain combines TRBV3-1 (or the pseudogene TRBV3-2) with TRBJ2-2; a possible D gene is TRBD1 (5 bases). This CDR3 is built from 14 residues. Germline assignment: CDR1 LGHDT and CDR2 YNNKEL (reference sequence). The V end was cut by 4 bases, the J end by 2 bases, with 8 bases between. The CDR3 DNA sequence: TGTGCCAGCAGCCCCCGGACAAACACCGGGGAGCTGTTTTTT. Encoded protein: CASSPRTNTGELFF.